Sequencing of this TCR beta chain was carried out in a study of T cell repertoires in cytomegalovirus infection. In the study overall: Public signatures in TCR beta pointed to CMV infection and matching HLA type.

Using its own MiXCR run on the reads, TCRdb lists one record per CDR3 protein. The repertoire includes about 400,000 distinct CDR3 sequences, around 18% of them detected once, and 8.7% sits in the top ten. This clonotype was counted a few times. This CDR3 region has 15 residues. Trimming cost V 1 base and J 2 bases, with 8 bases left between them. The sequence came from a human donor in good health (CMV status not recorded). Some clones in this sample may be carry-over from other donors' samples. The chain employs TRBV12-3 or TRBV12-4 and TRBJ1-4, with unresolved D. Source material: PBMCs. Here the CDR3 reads CASSLGRATNEKLFF. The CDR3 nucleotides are TGTGCCAGCAGTTTAGGGAGGGCGACTAATGAAAAACTGTTTTTT.